The 6 T cell receptor beta chains reported below all come from one sample, sequenced in a study of blood T cell repertoires in COVID-19. Assay: immunoSEQ multiplex PCR; the TCRdb copy retains only in-frame clones and omits some. The sample holds roughly 230,000 clones; 65% to 85% are singletons and the top ten take just over 8.5%. The sample comprised peripheral blood. All receptors derive from a man aged 40-55 years with active or convalescent COVID-19.

This chain links TRBV6-2 or TRBV6-3 with TRBJ2-6; D is unclear. Per germline, CDR1 MNHEY and CDR2 SVGEGT. There are 11 residues in the CDR3. Trimming removed 0 bases from V and 12 bases from J, with 3 bases in between. Written as DNA, the CDR3 is TGTGCCAGCAGTTACTCGCGCGTCCTGACTTTC. It translates to CASSYSRVLTF.

This clone has just a few counts. Other DNA sequences from this sample encode an identical CDR3 as well. The chain links TRBV6-6 to TRBJ1-5; D uncertain. Germline lookup yields CDR1 MNHNY and CDR2 SVGAGI (reference sequence). The CDR3 loop spans 14 amino acids. Trimming stripped 6 bases from V and 3 bases from J, with 12 bases between. CDR3: CASSYQEDNQPQHF. CDR3 nucleotides: TGTGCCAGCAGCTATCAGGAAGACAATCAGCCCCAGCATTTT.

The chain joins TRBV11-3 to TRBJ2-1; 7 positions match TRBD2. Germline trimming cut 3 bases from V and 7 bases from J; bases unmatched to any gene: 12. In germline, CDR1 is SGHNT, CDR2 YENEEA. The CDR3 is 16 residues long. This CDR3 is CASSLGIGGSRNEQFF. The CDR3 nucleotides are TGTGCCAGCAGCTTGGGCATTGGCGGGAGCAGGAATGAGCAGTTCTTC.

This rearrangement joins TRBV5-1 to TRBJ2-3, with TRBD1 matching over 12 bases. This CDR3 comprises 16 residues. CDR1 is SGHRS and CDR2 is YFSETQ in the germline V gene. The trim removed 1 base at V and 6 bases at J, leaving 6 bases unmatched. The CDR3: CASSLTRDRGLDTQYF. The CDR3 nucleotides read TGCGCCAGCAGCTTGACTCGGGACAGGGGGCTTGATACGCAGTATTTT.

In its sample, this clone was seen many times. The chain uses TRBV4-3 and TRBJ1-2, with unresolved D. The CDR3 extends over 16 amino acids. V was pared by 1 base and J by 7 bases, with 19 bases between. CDR1 and CDR2 (germline): LGHNA, YSLEER. The CDR3 region has the DNA TGCGCCAGCAGCCAAGGTGACTCCCGCTTAAAGTTTGGCTACACCTTC. Its protein product is CASSQGDSRLKFGYTF.

V usage is TRBV19 and J usage is TRBJ2-1; possible D gene TRBD1, 5 bases. Germline V CDR1 and CDR2: LNHDA, SQIVND (reference sequence). CDR3 length: 16 residues. Trimming left V 7 bases short and J 5 bases short, with 21 bases between. CDR3 bases: TGTGCCAGTAAAACTGCGATCCAGGGCCTTCACAATGAGCAGTTCTTC. It yields the protein CASKTAIQGLHNEQFF.